Listed here is a single TCR beta chain. This entry belongs to a study of blood T cell repertoires in COVID-19. Using immunoSEQ multiplex PCR, the repertoire was profiled, and TCRdb retains in-frame clones only, with some absent. This table has under 400,000 clones, about 90% appearing once. V was clipped by 2 bases and J by 4 bases; unmatched bases: 2. Germline CDR1 is MNHEY and CDR2 is SMNVEV (reference sequence). CDR3 length: 13 amino acids. The V gene is TRBV27, the J gene TRBJ2-7, with 7 bases fitting TRBD1. The receptor was isolated from a man aged 18 to 29 with active or convalescent COVID-19. The sequenced material came from peripheral blood. Here the CDR3 DNA reads TGTGCCAGCAGTTTACAGGGGGAGTACGAGCAGTACTTC. This codes for CASSLQGEYEQYF.